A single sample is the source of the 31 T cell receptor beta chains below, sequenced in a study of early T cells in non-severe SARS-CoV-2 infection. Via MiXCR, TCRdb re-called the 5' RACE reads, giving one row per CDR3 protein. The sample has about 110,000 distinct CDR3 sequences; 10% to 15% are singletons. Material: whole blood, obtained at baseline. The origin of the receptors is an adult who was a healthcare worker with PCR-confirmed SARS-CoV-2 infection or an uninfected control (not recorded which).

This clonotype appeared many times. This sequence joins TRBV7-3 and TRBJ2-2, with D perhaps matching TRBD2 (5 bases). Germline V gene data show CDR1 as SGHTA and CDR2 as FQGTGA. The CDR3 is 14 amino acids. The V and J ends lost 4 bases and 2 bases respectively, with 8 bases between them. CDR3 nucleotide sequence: TGTGCCAGCAGCTCTTCGGGAAACACCGGGGAGCTGTTTTTT. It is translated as CASSSSGNTGELFF.

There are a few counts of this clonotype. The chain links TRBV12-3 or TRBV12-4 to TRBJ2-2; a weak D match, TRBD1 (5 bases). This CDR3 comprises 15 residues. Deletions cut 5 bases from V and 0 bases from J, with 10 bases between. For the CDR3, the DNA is TGTGCCAGCAGTACCCCGACAGCGAACACCGGGGAGCTGTTTTTT. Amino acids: CASSTPTANTGELFF.

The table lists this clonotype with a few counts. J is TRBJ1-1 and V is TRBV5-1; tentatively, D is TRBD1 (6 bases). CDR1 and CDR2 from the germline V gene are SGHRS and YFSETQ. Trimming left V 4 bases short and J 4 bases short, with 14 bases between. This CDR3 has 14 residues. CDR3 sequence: CASSLAGRGTEAFF. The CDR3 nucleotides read TGCGCCAGCAGCCTTGCTGGCAGGGGCACTGAAGCTTTCTTT.

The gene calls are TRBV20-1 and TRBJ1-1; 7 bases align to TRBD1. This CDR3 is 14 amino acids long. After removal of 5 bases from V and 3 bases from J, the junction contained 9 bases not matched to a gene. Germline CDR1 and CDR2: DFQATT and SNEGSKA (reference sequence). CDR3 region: CSAARDSGDTEAFF. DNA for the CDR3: TGCAGTGCTGCAAGGGACAGTGGGGACACTGAAGCTTTCTTT.

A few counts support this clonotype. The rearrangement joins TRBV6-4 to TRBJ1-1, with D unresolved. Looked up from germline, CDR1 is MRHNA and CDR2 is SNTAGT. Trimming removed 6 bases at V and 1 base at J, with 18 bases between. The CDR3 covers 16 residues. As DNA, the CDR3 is TGTGCCAGCAGGCCCGATGGGTTTTGGAGGAACACTGAAGCTTTCTTT. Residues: CASRPDGFWRNTEAFF.

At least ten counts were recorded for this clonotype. The CDR3 sequence is CSARLPPGTEAFF. As DNA, the CDR3 is TGCAGTGCTAGATTACCCCCAGGGACTGAAGCTTTCTTT. This rearrangement joins TRBV20-1 to TRBJ1-1; the D gene is possibly TRBD1 (5 bases). The CDR3 consists of 13 residues. The V end lost 2 bases, the J end lost 5 bases, and 12 bases lay between the germline ends. Germline-derived CDR1 and CDR2 are DFQATT and SNEGSKA (reference sequence).

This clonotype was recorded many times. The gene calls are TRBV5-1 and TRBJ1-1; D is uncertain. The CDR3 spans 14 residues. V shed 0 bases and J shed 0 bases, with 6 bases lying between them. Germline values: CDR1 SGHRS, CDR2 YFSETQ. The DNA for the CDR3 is TGCGCCAGCAGCTTGGAACAGATGAACACTGAAGCTTTCTTT. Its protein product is CASSLEQMNTEAFF.

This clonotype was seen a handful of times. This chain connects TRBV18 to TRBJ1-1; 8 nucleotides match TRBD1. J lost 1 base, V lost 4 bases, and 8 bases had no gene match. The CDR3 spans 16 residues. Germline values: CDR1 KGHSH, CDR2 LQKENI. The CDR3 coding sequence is TGTGCCAGCTCACGTTCCCGGACAGGGAAGAACACTGAAGCTTTCTTT. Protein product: CASSRSRTGKNTEAFF. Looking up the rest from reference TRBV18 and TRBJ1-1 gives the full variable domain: NAGVMQNPRHLVRRRGQEARLRCSPMKGHSHVYWYRQLPEEGLKFMVYLQKENIIDESGMPKERFSAEFPKEGPSILRIQQVVRGDSAAYFCASSRSRTGKNTEAFFGQGTRLTVV.

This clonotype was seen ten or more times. CDR3 DNA sequence: TGTGCCAGCAGCGTAGACGGGAGGGTCCACGAGCAGTACTTC. Translated: CASSVDGRVHEQYF. J is TRBJ2-7 and V is TRBV9; 8 bases map to TRBD2. The V gene's germline CDR1 is SGDLS and CDR2 YYNGEE. This CDR3 comprises 14 residues. V shed 0 bases, J shed 5 bases, and the junction held 4 bases outside the gene matches.

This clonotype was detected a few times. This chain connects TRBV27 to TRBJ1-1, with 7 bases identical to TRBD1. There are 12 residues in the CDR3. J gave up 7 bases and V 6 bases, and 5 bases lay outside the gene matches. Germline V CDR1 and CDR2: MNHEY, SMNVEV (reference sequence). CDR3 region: CASRTGPFEAFF. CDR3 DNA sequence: TGTGCCAGCAGGACAGGGCCGTTTGAAGCTTTCTTT.

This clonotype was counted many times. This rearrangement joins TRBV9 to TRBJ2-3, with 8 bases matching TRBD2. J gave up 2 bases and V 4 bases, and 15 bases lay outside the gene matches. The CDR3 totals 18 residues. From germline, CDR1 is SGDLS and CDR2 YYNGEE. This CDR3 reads CASSPSLGREEDTDTQYF. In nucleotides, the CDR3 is TGTGCCAGCAGCCCGAGTTTGGGGCGGGAGGAAGACACAGATACGCAGTATTTT.

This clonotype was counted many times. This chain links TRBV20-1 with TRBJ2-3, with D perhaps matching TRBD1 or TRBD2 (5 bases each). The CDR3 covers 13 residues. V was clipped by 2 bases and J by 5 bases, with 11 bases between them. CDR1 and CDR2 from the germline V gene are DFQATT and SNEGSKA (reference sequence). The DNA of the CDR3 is TGCAGTGCTAGAAAGTGGGGGATAGATACGCAGTATTTT. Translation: CSARKWGIDTQYF.

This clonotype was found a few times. Here the CDR3 reads CASTPFGETGELFF. The CDR3 DNA reads as TGTGCCAGCACCCCCTTCGGGGAGACCGGGGAGCTGTTTTTT. The genes are TRBV3-1 and TRBJ2-2, with a tentative D call TRBD2 (5 bases). The V gene lost 7 bases and the J gene lost 5 bases, with 14 bases spanning the gap. The CDR3 contains 14 residues. Germline CDR1 reads LGHDT; CDR2 reads YNNKEL (reference sequence).

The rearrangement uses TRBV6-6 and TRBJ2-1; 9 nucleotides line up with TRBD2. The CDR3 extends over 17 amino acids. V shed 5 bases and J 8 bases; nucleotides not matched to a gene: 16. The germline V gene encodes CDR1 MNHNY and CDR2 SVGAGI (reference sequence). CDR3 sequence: CASSPREAGGPRDEQFF. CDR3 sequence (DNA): TGTGCCAGCAGTCCCCGTGAGGCGGGAGGGCCTAGGGATGAGCAGTTCTTC.

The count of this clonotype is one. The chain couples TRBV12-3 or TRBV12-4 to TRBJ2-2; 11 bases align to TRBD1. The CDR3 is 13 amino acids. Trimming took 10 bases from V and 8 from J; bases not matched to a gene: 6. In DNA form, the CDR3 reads TGTGCCACCGGGACAGGGGGAAGGGGGGAGCTGTTTTTT. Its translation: CATGTGGRGELFF.

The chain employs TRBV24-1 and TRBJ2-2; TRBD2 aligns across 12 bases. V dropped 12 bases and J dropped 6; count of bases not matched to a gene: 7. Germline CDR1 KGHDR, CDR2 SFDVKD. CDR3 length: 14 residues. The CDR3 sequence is CAVTSGGKAGELFF. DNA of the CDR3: TGTGCCGTCACTAGCGGGGGGAAAGCCGGGGAGCTGTTTTTT.

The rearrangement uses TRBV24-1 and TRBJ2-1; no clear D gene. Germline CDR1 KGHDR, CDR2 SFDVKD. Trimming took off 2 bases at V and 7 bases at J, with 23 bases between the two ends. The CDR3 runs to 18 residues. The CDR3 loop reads CATSDSCIGTLKMNEQFF. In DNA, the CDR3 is TGTGCCACCAGTGATTCTTGCATCGGAACTTTGAAGATGAATGAGCAGTTCTTC.

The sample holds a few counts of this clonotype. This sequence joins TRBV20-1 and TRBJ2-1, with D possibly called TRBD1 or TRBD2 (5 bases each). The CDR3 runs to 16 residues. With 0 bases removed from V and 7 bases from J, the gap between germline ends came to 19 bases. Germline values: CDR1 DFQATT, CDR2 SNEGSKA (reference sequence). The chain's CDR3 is CSARDQRQGSRNEQFF. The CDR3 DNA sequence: TGCAGTGCTAGAGATCAGCGGCAGGGAAGTCGAAATGAGCAGTTCTTC.

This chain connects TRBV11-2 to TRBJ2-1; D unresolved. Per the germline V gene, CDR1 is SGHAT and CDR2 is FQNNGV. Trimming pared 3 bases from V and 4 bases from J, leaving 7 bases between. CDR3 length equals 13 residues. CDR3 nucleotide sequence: TGTGCCAGCAGCTTGATCCTATACAATGAGCAGTTCTTC. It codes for CASSLILYNEQFF.

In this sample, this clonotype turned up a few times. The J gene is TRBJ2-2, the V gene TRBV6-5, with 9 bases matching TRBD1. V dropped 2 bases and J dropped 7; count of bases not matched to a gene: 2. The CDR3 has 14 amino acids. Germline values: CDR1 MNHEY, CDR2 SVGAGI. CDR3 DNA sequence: TGTGCCAGCAGTTACGGGGACAGGGACGGGGAGCTGTTTTTT. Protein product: CASSYGDRDGELFF.

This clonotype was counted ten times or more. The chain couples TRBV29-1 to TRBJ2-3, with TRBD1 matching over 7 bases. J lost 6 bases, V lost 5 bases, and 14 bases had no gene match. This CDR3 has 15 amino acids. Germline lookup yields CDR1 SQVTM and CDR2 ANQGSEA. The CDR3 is CSVHRGKDGVDTQYF. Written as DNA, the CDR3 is TGCAGCGTTCACAGGGGTAAAGACGGGGTGGATACGCAGTATTTT.

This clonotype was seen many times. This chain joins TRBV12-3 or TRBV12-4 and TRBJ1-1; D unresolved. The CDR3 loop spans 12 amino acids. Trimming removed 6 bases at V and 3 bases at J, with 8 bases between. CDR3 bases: TGTGCCAGCAGGCCCGGGGACACTGAAGCTTTCTTT. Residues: CASRPGDTEAFF.

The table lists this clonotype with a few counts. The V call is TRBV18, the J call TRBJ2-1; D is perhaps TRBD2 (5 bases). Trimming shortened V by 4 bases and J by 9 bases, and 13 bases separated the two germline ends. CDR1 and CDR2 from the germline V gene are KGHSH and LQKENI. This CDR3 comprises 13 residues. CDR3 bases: TGTGCCAGCTCACAAGGACTCTCGAGTGAGCAGTTCTTC. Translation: CASSQGLSSEQFF.

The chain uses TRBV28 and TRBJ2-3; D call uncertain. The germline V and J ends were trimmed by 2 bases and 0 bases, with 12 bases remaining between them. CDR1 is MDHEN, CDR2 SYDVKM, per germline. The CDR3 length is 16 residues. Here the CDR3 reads CASSLRDALSTDTQYF. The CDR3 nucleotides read TGTGCCAGCAGTTTAAGGGATGCCCTTAGCACAGATACGCAGTATTTT.

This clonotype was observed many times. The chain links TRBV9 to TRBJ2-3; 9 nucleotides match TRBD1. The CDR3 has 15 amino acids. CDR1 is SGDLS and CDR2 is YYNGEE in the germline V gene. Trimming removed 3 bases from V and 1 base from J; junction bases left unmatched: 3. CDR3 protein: CASSARQGGTDTQYF. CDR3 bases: TGTGCCAGCAGCGCTCGACAGGGGGGCACAGATACGCAGTATTTT.

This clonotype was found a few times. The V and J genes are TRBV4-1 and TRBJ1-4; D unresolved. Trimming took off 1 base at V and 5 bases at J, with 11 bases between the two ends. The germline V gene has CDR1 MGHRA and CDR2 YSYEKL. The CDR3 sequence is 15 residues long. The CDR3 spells CASSQVYGRNEKLFF. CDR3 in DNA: TGCGCCAGCAGCCAAGTCTATGGGCGGAATGAAAAACTGTTTTTT.

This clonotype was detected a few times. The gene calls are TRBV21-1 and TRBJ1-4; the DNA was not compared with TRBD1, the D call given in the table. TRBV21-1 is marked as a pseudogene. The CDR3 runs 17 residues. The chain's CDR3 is CARHRAQLSQANEKLFF. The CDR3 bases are TGTGCCAGACACCGGGCTCAGTTATCTCAGGCAAATGAAAAACTGTTTTTT.

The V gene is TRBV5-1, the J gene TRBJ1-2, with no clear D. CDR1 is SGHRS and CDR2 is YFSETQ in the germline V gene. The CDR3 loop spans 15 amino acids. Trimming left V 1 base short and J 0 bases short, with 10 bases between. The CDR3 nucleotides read TGCGCCAGCAGCTTGACAGTCTTAGCTAACTATGGCTACACCTTC. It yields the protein CASSLTVLANYGYTF.

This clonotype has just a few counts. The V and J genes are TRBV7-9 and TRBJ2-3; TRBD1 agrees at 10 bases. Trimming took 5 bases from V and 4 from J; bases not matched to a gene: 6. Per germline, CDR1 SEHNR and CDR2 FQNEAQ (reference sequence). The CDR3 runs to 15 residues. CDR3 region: CASSVGTGDADTQYF. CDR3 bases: TGTGCCAGCAGCGTGGGGACAGGGGACGCAGATACGCAGTATTTT. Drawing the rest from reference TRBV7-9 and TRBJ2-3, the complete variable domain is DTGVSQNPRHKITKRGQNVTFRCDPISEHNRLYWYRQTLGQGPEFLTYFQNEAQLEKSRLLSDRFSAERPKGSFSTLEIQRTEQGDSAMYLCASSVGTGDADTQYFGPGTRLTVL.

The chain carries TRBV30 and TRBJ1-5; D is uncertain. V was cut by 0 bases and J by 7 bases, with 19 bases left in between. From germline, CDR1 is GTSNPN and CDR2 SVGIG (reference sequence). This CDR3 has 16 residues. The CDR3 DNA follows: TGTGCCTGGAGTGTACCGTTAATAGGGATTTGCCAGCCCCAGCATTTT. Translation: CAWSVPLIGICQPQHF. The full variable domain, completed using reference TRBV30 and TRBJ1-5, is SQTIHQWPATLVQPVGSPLSLECTVEGTSNPNLYWYRQAAGRGLQLLFYSVGIGQISSEVPQNLSASRPQDRQFILSSKKLLLSDSGFYLCAWSVPLIGICQPQHFGDGTRLSIL.

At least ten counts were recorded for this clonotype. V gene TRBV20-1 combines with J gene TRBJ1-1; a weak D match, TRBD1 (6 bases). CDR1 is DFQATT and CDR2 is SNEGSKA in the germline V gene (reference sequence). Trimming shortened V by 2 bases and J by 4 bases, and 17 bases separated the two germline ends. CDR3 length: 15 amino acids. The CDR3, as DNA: TGCAGTGCTAGATCAACAGGGAGTCGGAGCACTGAAGCTTTCTTT. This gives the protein CSARSTGSRSTEAFF.